This T cell receptor beta chain was found in a study of blood T cell repertoires in COVID-19. Across the study: Samples came from the United States, Italy and Spain, spanning acute and convalescent COVID-19. From T cells, B-cell-depleted T cells, or PBMCs came the material, which was cDNA or gDNA.

TCRdb's copy holds only in-frame clones and misses some; the assay was immunoSEQ multiplex PCR. The table lists under 450,000 clones, 86% of them singletons. With respect to this clone: This may come from a read error, since a much larger clone is one base off.

Germline CDR1 and CDR2: MNHEY and SVGAGI. Trimming removed 6 bases at V and 0 bases at J, with 8 bases between. This CDR3 spans 14 amino acids. The chain is built from TRBV6-5 and TRBJ1-4; D may be TRBD1 (6 bases). The clonotype was recovered from a woman aged 55-69 years with COVID-19, enrolled during active disease. Sequencing was carried out using peripheral blood. CDR3 residues: CASSRQATNEKLFF. For the CDR3, the DNA is TGTGCCAGCAGCCGACAGGCAACTAATGAAAAACTGTTTTTT.